Listed here are 18 T cell receptor beta chains from one sample, sequenced in a study of shared clonotypes between healthy human individuals. Here immunoSEQ multiplex PCR was the method, and the copy in TCRdb shows in-frame clones only, minus some. Here the sample spans just over 2,000,000 clones, roughly 95% being singletons. CD45RO negativity and positive selection for CCR7 defined naive CD8 cells, a population that excluded terminally differentiated effector memory CD45RA+ cells. The sequenced sample consisted of naive CD8+ T cells sorted from blood. The receptors stem from a man aged 18 to 30 in good health.

The J gene is TRBJ2-2, the V gene TRBV7-9, with D hard to call. The germline V gene encodes CDR1 SEHNR and CDR2 FQNEAQ (reference sequence). V dropped 5 bases and J dropped 0 bases, with 16 bases sitting between them. CDR3 length: 17 amino acids. As DNA, the CDR3 is TGTGCCAGCAGCACGCCTAGGGCAGGCTCGAACACCGGGGAGCTGTTTTTT. It yields the protein CASSTPRAGSNTGELFF.

The CDR3 bases are TGTGCCACCATTGGCAGGGGGCGCGACAATGAGCAGTTCTTC. Protein sequence: CATIGRGRDNEQFF. The chain employs TRBV19 and TRBJ2-1; TRBD1 aligns across 8 bases. CDR1 and CDR2 from the germline V gene are LNHDA and SQIVND (reference sequence). Unmatched junction bases numbered 10, after V lost 10 bases and J lost 5 bases. The CDR3 loop spans 14 amino acids.

This chain connects TRBV21-1 to TRBJ1-5; the table calls TRBD1, which could not be checked here. TRBV21-1 is recorded as a pseudogene. The length of the CDR3 is 17 residues. The CDR3 region is CASSKALGPDSNQPQHF. For the CDR3, the DNA is TGTGCCAGCAGCAAAGCGCTGGGGCCCGATAGCAATCAGCCCCAGCATTTT.

The chain uses TRBV19 and TRBJ2-7; TRBD1 might be the D (5 bases). The CDR3 runs 12 residues. Looked up from germline, CDR1 is LNHDA and CDR2 is SQIVND (reference sequence). Between the trimmed V and J ends, which lost 7 bases and 2 bases, there was a span of 9 bases. DNA for the CDR3: TGTGCCAGTACCGACAGCGCCTACGAGCAGTACTTC. Amino acids: CASTDSAYEQYF. The entire variable domain, with the rest obtained from reference TRBV19 and TRBJ2-7, is as follows: DGGITQSPKYLFRKEGQNVTLSCEQNLNHDAMYWYRQDPGQGLRLIYYSQIVNDFQKGDIAEGYSVSREKKESFPLTVTSAQKNPTAFYLCASTDSAYEQYFGPGTRLTVT.

This CDR3 reads CASSFSLVAGGDEQYF. CDR3 sequence (DNA): TGTGCCAGCAGCTTCTCCCTTGTAGCGGGAGGGGACGAGCAGTACTTC. The rearrangement joins TRBV7-9 to TRBJ2-7, with TRBD2 matching over 11 bases. V shed 3 bases, J shed 5 bases, and the junction held 9 bases outside the gene matches. Germline lookup yields CDR1 SEHNR and CDR2 FQNEAQ (reference sequence). This CDR3 is 16 amino acids long. Supplemented by reference TRBV7-9 and TRBJ2-7, the full variable domain reads DTGVSQNPRHKITKRGQNVTFRCDPISEHNRLYWYRQTLGQGPEFLTYFQNEAQLEKSRLLSDRFSAERPKGSFSTLEIQRTEQGDSAMYLCASSFSLVAGGDEQYFGPGTRLTVT.

The rearrangement joins TRBV4-1 to TRBJ2-1; 14 bases agree with TRBD2. V shed 0 bases and J 10 bases; nucleotides not matched to a gene: 8. Germline V gene data show CDR1 as MGHRA and CDR2 as YSYEKL. This CDR3 has 17 amino acids. DNA of the CDR3: TGCGCCAGCAGCCAAGATCAATCGGGACTAGCGGGGGACGAGCAGTTCTTC. Translation gives CASSQDQSGLAGDEQFF.

Concerning this clone: The sample carries other DNA sequences with the same CDR3. J is TRBJ2-7 and V is TRBV30; 7 bases are shared with TRBD1. Germline V CDR1 and CDR2: GTSNPN, SVGIG (reference sequence). The V and J ends lost 2 bases and 2 bases, in that order; junction bases with no gene match: 3. The CDR3 extends over 13 amino acids. CDR3 sequence (DNA): TGTGCCTGGAGTCCCGGGACAGCCTACGAGCAGTACTTC. It translates to CAWSPGTAYEQYF.

The chain is built from TRBV13 and TRBJ1-5; 11 nucleotides match TRBD1. Germline trimming cut 4 bases from V and 6 bases from J; bases unmatched to any gene: 2. CDR1 is PRHDT, CDR2 FYEKMQ, per germline (reference sequence). The CDR3 runs to 14 residues. This CDR3 reads CASSSGQGVQPQHF. Written as DNA, the CDR3 is TGTGCCAGCAGCTCGGGACAGGGGGTTCAGCCCCAGCATTTT.

About this clone itself: An end of the junction differs from the germline gene, which may be a read error. The chain joins TRBV10-3 to TRBJ1-2; D is uncertain. The CDR3 is made up of 14 amino acids. CDR1 ENHRY and CDR2 SYGVKD come from the germline V gene. The CDR3 region is CASSYLVSNYGYTF. DNA for the CDR3: TGTGCCAGCAGTTATTTGGTTTCTAACTATGGCTACACCTTC.

CDR3 protein: CASSLLTGPLSSGNTIYF. The CDR3 nucleotides read TGTGCCAGCAGCCTTCTTACGGGACCTCTTTCCTCTGGAAACACCATATATTTT. The chain employs TRBV14 and TRBJ1-3; possible D gene TRBD1, 5 bases. This CDR3 is built from 18 residues. V lost 4 bases and J lost 0, with 19 bases in between. Germline loops: CDR1 SGHDN, CDR2 FVKESK.

V gene TRBV7-9 combines with J gene TRBJ1-2; D remains ambiguous. V gave up 3 bases and J gave up 8 bases, with 13 bases separating them. The CDR3 sequence is 13 residues long. Germline CDR1 SEHNR, CDR2 FQNEAQ (reference sequence). CDR3 nucleotides: TGTGCCAGCAGCTTGGGCCCCGAGGAAGGCTACACCTTC. Encoded protein: CASSLGPEEGYTF.

The rearrangement links TRBV9 to TRBJ2-3, with TRBD2 matching over 14 bases. The CDR3 totals 16 residues. V shed 3 bases and J 2 bases; nucleotides not matched to a gene: 2. Per germline, CDR1 SGDLS and CDR2 YYNGEE. The CDR3 region has the DNA TGTGCCAGCAGCGGGACTAGCGGGGGGCCCACAGATACGCAGTATTTT. Translating it yields CASSGTSGGPTDTQYF.

The chain has TRBV5-1 and TRBJ2-7, with 7 bases fitting TRBD1. Germline CDR1 is SGHRS and CDR2 is YFSETQ. The V and J ends lost 1 base and 1 base, in that order; junction bases with no gene match: 5. The CDR3 totals 15 residues. The CDR3 nucleotides read TGCGCCAGCAGCTTGTGGCCGGGACAGTCCTACGAGCAGTACTTC. Its protein product is CASSLWPGQSYEQYF.

This clone was found once. The CDR3 reads CASATGDGTIYF. The CDR3 region has the DNA TGTGCCAGCGCTACAGGGGACGGCACCATATATTTT. The genes are TRBV5-6 and TRBJ1-3; TRBD1 matches 7 bases. Germline V gene sequence: CDR1 SGHDT, CDR2 YYEEEE. Unmatched junction bases numbered 7, after V lost 7 bases and J lost 9 bases. The CDR3 is made up of 12 amino acids.

The chain uses TRBV12-5 and TRBJ1-5; 7 bases map to TRBD1. In germline, CDR1 is LGHNT, CDR2 FRNRAP. The junction had 5 bases not matched to a gene; V was cut back by 3 bases and J by 0 bases. This CDR3 contains 16 residues. The CDR3 DNA follows: TGTGCTAGTGGTTTCGGGCAGGGGGATAGCAATCAGCCCCAGCATTTT. This sequence encodes CASGFGQGDSNQPQHF. Variable domain in full (rest from reference TRBV12-5 and TRBJ1-5): DARVTQTPRHKVTEMGQEVTMRCQPILGHNTVFWYRQTMMQGLELLAYFRNRAPLDDSGMPKDRFSAEMPDATLATLKIQPSEPRDSAVYFCASGFGQGDSNQPQHFGDGTRLSIL.

V usage is TRBV7-9 and J usage is TRBJ1-2; possible D gene TRBD1, 5 bases. Trimming removed 1 base at V and 8 bases at J, with 8 bases between. CDR3 length: 12 residues. Germline V gives CDR1 SEHNR, CDR2 FQNEAQ (reference sequence). CDR3 nucleotides: TGTGCCAGCAGCTTAGAAGGGACCGGCTACACCTTC. Amino acid sequence: CASSLEGTGYTF.

Comment on this clone: The identical CDR3 is also encoded by other nucleotide sequences in the sample. The chain links TRBV27 to TRBJ2-7; D possibly corresponds to TRBD1 (6 bases). Per germline, CDR1 MNHEY and CDR2 SMNVEV (reference sequence). The CDR3 totals 13 residues. Trimming left V 5 bases short and J 2 bases short, with 10 bases between. The CDR3 sequence: CASSLDSTYEQYF. In DNA, the CDR3 is TGTGCCAGCAGTCTGGACAGCACCTACGAGCAGTACTTC.

The chain uses TRBV28 and TRBJ2-5; 9 bases line up with TRBD1. The CDR3 is 13 residues long. V lost 6 bases, J lost 5 bases, and 4 bases stayed unmatched. In germline, CDR1 is MDHEN, CDR2 SYDVKM. The CDR3 DNA sequence: TGTGCCAGCAGACGGACAGGGGAGGAGACCCAGTACTTC. This encodes CASRRTGEETQYF.